This T cell receptor (beta chain) emerged from a study of response to subunit inactivated influenza vaccine. Study-wide results and limits: Each seasonal influenza vaccination recruits few new T cells, the authors suggested.

Comments on this clonotype: Its antigen remains unidentified.

Via MiXCR, TCRdb re-called the RT-PCR reads, giving one row per CDR3 protein. Among 650,000 to 800,000 distinct CDR3 sequences listed, less than 20% were seen once. The CDR3 length is 12 residues. V was shortened by 0 bases and J by 12 bases, with 14 bases between the two germline ends. CDR1 DFQATT and CDR2 SNEGSKA come from the germline V gene (reference sequence). The chain has TRBV20-1 and TRBJ1-2; D may be TRBD1 (6 bases). This specimen was PBMCs from blood, taken 5 to 6 days after vaccination. The sequence was collected from a man aged 50-60 years who received an inactivated influenza vaccine. CDR3 sequence: CSARDWDMIHTF. The CDR3 DNA reads as TGCAGTGCTAGAGATTGGGACATGATCCACACCTTC.